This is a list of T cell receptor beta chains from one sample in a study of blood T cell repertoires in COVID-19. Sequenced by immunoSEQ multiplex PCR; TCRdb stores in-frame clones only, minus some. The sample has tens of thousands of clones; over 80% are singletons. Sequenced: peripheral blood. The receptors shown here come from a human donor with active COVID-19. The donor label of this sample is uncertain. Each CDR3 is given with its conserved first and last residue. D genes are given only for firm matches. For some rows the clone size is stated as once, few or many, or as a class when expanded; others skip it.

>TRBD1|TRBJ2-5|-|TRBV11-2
TGTGCCAGCAGCTTAGCTGTTTTAGGGGGCTACGAGACCCAGTACTTC
CASSLAVLGGYETQYF
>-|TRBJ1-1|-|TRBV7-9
TGTGCCAGCAGGTCTCGGATGGGGGGGCACCTGAACACTGAAGCTTTCTTT
CASRSRMGGHLNTEAFF
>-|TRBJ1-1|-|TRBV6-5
TGTGCCAGCAGTTACATGGGGGGTGGCACTGAAGCTTTCTTT
CASSYMGGGTEAFF
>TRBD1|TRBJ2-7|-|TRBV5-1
TGCGCCAGCGGCCGGGGACAGGGAGAGTACGAGCAGTACTTC
CASGRGQGEYEQYF
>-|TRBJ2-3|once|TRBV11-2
TGTGCCAGCAGCTTCCAGGGTTTTATGTCAGATACGCAGTATTTT
CASSFQGFMSDTQYF
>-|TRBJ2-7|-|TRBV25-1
TGTGCCAGCAGTGCCGGCAGGACCTACGAGCAGTACTTC
CASSAGRTYEQYF
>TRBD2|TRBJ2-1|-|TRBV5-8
TGTGCCAGCAGTTCAACCGGGACTAGCGGGAGCCTCGTGGGCGTTGAGCAGTTCTTC
CASSSTGTSGSLVGVEQFF
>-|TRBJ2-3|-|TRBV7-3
TGTGCCAGCACCCCTGGAGGTAGTCGGTGGTCAGATACGCAGTATTTT
CASTPGGSRWSDTQYF
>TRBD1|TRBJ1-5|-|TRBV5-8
TGTGCCAGCAGCTTTTACAGGGGTAGCAATCAGCCCCAGCATTTT
CASSFYRGSNQPQHF
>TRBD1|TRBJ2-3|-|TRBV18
TGTGCCAGCTCACCGGGGACAGGGACCACAGATACGCAGTATTTT
CASSPGTGTTDTQYF
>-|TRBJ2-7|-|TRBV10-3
TGTGCCATCAGTGAGTCGAAAGGACAGTCCTACGAGCAGTACTTC
CAISESKGQSYEQYF
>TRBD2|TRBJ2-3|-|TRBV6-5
TGTGCCAGCAGTTACCGCGGGAGCGCAGATACGCAGTATTTT
CASSYRGSADTQYF
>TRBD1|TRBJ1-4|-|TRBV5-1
TGCGCCAGCAGGACAGGGGAAGGTGAAAAACTGTTTTTT
CASRTGEGEKLFF
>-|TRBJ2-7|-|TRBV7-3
TGTGCCAGCAGCTTAAGGATGAACTTGCGGGAGCAGTACTTC
CASSLRMNLREQYF
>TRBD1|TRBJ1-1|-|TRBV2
TGTGCCAGCAGTCTCACAGGGGAAAGGACTGAAGCTTTCTTT
CASSLTGERTEAFF
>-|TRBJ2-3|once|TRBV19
TGTGCCAGTAGTATATCGATCGGGAACACAGATACGCAGTATTTT
CASSISIGNTDTQYF
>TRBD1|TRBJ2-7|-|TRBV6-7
TGTGCCAGCAGTTTAACGGGGGGTCTGGTGGACAGGGGGCGCTGCGAGCAGTACTTC
CASSLTGGLVDRGRCEQYF
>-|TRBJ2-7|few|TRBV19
TGTGCCAGTAGTATAGACAGCAGGGCCTACGAGCAGTACTTC
CASSIDSRAYEQYF
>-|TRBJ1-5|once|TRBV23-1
TGCGCCAGCAGTCAATTGTACCTCCTCGAGGGCAATCAGCCCCAGCATTTT
CASSQLYLLEGNQPQHF
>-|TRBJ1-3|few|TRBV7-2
TGTGCCAGCAGCTTAAACGGTGGAAACACCATATATTTT
CASSLNGGNTIYF
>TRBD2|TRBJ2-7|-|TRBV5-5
TGTGCCAGCAGCTTGGACGGGCTAGCGGGCGGGTACGAGCAGTACTTC
CASSLDGLAGGYEQYF
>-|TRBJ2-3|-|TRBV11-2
TGTGCCAGCAGGGGAATTCAGGGCGGCGGGAAGACTAGCACAGATACGCAGTATTTT
CASRGIQGGGKTSTDTQYF
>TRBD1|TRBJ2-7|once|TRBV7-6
TGTGCCAGCAGCTTAGCACAGGGGGGTTCCTACGAGCAGTACTTC
CASSLAQGGSYEQYF
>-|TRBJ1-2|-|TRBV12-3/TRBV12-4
TGTGCCAGCAGTTTATCGACGGGATACACCTTC
CASSLSTGYTF
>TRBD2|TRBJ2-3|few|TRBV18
TGTGCCAGCTCACCATTAGCGGGAGAGCCCACAGATACGCAGTATTTT
CASSPLAGEPTDTQYF
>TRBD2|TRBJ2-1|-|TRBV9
TGTGCCAGCAGCGTAGGGCCGACTAGCGGGAACAATGAGCAGTTCTTC
CASSVGPTSGNNEQFF
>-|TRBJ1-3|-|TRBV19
TGTGCCAGTAGTATACGCAGCTCTGGAAACACCATATATTTT
CASSIRSSGNTIYF
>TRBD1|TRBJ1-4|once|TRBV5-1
TGCGCCAGCAGCCCGGGACAGGGGGGTGAAAAACTGTTTTTT
CASSPGQGGEKLFF
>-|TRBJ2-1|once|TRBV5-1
TGCGCCAGCAAAAGGGAGCAGACCTACAATGAGCAGTTCTTC
CASKREQTYNEQFF
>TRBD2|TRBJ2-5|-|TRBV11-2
TGTGCCAGCAGCTTGAGCGGGGGGGCTGAAGAGACCCAGTACTTC
CASSLSGGAEETQYF
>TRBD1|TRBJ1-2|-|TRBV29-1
TGCAGCTTGAGGCAGGGGGACTATGGCTACACCTTC
CSLRQGDYGYTF
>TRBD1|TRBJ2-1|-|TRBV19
TGTGCCAGTGGCCAAGAGGGGGCCTTTAGAAATGAGCAGTTCTTC
CASGQEGAFRNEQFF
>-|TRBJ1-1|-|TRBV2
TGTGCCAGCAGTGAGGGGGGGGTCACTGAAGCTTTCTTT
CASSEGGVTEAFF
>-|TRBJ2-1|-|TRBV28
TGTGCCAGCAGTTTATTACGGGAGCTCAATGAGCAGTTCTTC
CASSLLRELNEQFF
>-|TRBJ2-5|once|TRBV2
TGTGCCAGCAGTGCCTCGGGGATGGAAGAGACCCAGTACTTC
CASSASGMEETQYF
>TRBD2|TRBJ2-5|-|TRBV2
TGTGCCAGCAGTGGGGGACTAGTCGAGACCCAGTACTTC
CASSGGLVETQYF
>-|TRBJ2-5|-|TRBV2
TGTGCCAGCGAAAGACAGGGGGCTCTAGCGGGATCCCAAGAGACCCAGTACTTC
CASERQGALAGSQETQYF
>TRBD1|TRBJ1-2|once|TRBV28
TGTGCCAGCAGTCCAGGGGGTATAAACTATGGCTACACCTTC
CASSPGGINYGYTF
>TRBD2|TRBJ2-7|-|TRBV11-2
TGTGCCAGCAGCTTAGGTCTAGCGGATACCCGGGACGAGCAGTACTTC
CASSLGLADTRDEQYF
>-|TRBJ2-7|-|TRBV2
TGTGCCAGCAGGAGAGGTTCCTACGAGCAGTACTTC
CASRRGSYEQYF
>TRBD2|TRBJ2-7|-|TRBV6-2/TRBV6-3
TGTGCCAGCAGCCCGGTGGGACTAGCGGGGGCGTCCTACGAGCAGTACTTC
CASSPVGLAGASYEQYF
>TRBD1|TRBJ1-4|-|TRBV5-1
TGCGCCAGCAGCTTGGACAGGGGCCTTAATGAAAAACTGTTTTTT
CASSLDRGLNEKLFF
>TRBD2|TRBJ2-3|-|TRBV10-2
TGCGCCAGCAGCCCTTTAGCGGGGGGAAGTACAGATACGCAGTATTTT
CASSPLAGGSTDTQYF
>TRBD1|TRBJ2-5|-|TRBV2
TGTGCCAGCAGCGGGGACAGGGGGCGACCCTTCGAAGAGACCCAGTACTTC
CASSGDRGRPFEETQYF
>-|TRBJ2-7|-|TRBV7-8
TGTGCCAGCAGCACGGGGGGGACAGGGTTGTACGAGCAGTACTTC
CASSTGGTGLYEQYF
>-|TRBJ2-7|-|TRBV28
TGTGCCAGCAGTTTAGCGACAGGCCTGGAGCAGTACTTC
CASSLATGLEQYF
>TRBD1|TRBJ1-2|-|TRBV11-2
TGTGCCAGCAGCTCATCATTACAGCTAGGGGGCGGCTACACCTTC
CASSSSLQLGGGYTF
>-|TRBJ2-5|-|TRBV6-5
TGTGCCAGCAAACTAGGAGAGACCCAGTACTTC
CASKLGETQYF